The 7 T cell receptor beta chains below were found in one sample sequenced in a study of beta chain features in type 1 diabetes. Study-level points and caveats: For Type 1 diabetes patients, all four CD4+ subsets carried TCRB CDR3s that were moderately but significantly shorter.

The entirety of the isolated RNA underwent reverse transcription, so expressed TCRB transcripts were sequenced. Here immunoSEQ multiplex PCR was the method, and the copy in TCRdb shows in-frame clones only, minus some. The sample has about 640,000 clones, 12% seen once. The antigens of these receptors remain unknown. Material for sequencing was naive CD4+ T cells from blood. The receptors here all came from a man aged 25-45 years with type 1 diabetes.

This chain links TRBV7-2 with TRBJ2-3, with D possibly being TRBD1 (6 bases). Germline CDR1 is SGHTA and CDR2 is FQGNSA. This CDR3 spans 16 amino acids. Trimming took off 2 bases at V and 2 bases at J, with 14 bases between the two ends. CDR3 sequence: CASSLFSRGNTDTQYF. The CDR3 bases are TGTGCCAGCAGCTTATTCAGCAGGGGCAACACAGATACGCAGTATTTT. Based on the CDR3 plus reference TRBV7-2 and TRBJ2-3, the full variable domain is GAGVSQSPSNKVTEKGKDVELRCDPISGHTALYWYRQSLGQGLEFLIYFQGNSAPDKSGLPSDRFSAERTGGSVSTLTIQRTQQEDSAVYLCASSLFSRGNTDTQYFGPGTRLTVL.

This clone was seen more than once but under ten times. The chain couples TRBV29-1 to TRBJ1-2, with D possibly matching TRBD1 (5 bases). The V end lost 4 bases, the J end lost 3 bases, and 9 bases lay between the germline ends. CDR3 length: 12 residues. CDR1 is SQVTM and CDR2 is ANQGSEA in the germline V gene. In DNA form, the CDR3 reads TGCAGCGTTGTTGACAGCTACTATGGCTACACCTTC. Encoded protein: CSVVDSYYGYTF. Looking up the rest from reference TRBV29-1 and TRBJ1-2 gives the full variable domain: SAVISQKPSRDICQRGTSLTIQCQVDSQVTMMFWYRQQPGQSLTLIATANQGSEATYESGFVIDKFPISRPNLTFSTLTVSNMSPEDSSIYLCSVVDSYYGYTFGSGTRLTVV.

The rearrangement links TRBV11-2 to TRBJ2-3; D not resolved. V lost 3 bases, J lost 0 bases, and 7 bases lay in between. CDR3 size: 14 residues. Germline loops: CDR1 SGHAT, CDR2 FQNNGV. As DNA, the CDR3 is TGTGCCAGCAGCTTTCTAGGAAGCACAGATACGCAGTATTTT. Translation gives CASSFLGSTDTQYF.

The rearrangement uses TRBV5-1 and TRBJ1-1; TRBD1 is a possible D gene (6 bases). Germline V CDR1 and CDR2: SGHRS, YFSETQ. V lost 3 bases and J lost 2, with 20 bases in between. The CDR3 loop spans 17 amino acids. CDR3 protein: CASSSGSSWTANTEAFF. As DNA, the CDR3 is TGCGCCAGCAGCTCGGGGAGCTCGTGGACAGCCAACACTGAAGCTTTCTTT.

The rearrangement joins TRBV7-2 to TRBJ2-1, with 9 nucleotides matching TRBD1. Per the germline V gene, CDR1 is SGHTA and CDR2 is FQGNSA. This CDR3 is built from 15 residues. The ends lost 3 bases at V and 3 bases at J; junction bases unmatched: 3. In nucleotides, the CDR3 is TGTGCCAGCAGCTTGGGGACAGGGATCTACAATGAGCAGTTCTTC. Its translation is CASSLGTGIYNEQFF.

The chain uses TRBV7-9 and TRBJ1-6, with D hard to call. V shed 5 bases and J shed 7 bases, with 12 bases lying between them. Germline V gene data show CDR1 as SEHNR and CDR2 as FQNEAQ (reference sequence). This CDR3 is built from 14 residues. The chain's CDR3 is CASSPKVGNSPLHF. Written as DNA, the CDR3 is TGTGCCAGCAGCCCAAAAGTGGGGAATTCACCCCTCCACTTT.

V and J are TRBV9 and TRBJ1-2, with D perhaps TRBD1 (6 bases). CDR3 length: 15 residues. The V and J ends lost 5 bases and 5 bases respectively, with 19 bases between them. Germline V gene lookup returns CDR1 SGDLS and CDR2 YYNGEE. The CDR3 reads CASRTLEGEAYGYTF. CDR3 nucleotide sequence: TGTGCCAGCAGGACCCTAGAGGGGGAGGCGTATGGCTACACCTTC.